Listed here are 27 T cell receptor beta chains from one sample, sequenced in a study of shared clonotypes between healthy human individuals. Measured with immunoSEQ multiplex PCR; TCRdb has only the in-frame clones, and not every one. The sample gives about 1.1 million clones, 75% to 80% of which show up once; more than 0.45% is in the top ten. Material: memory CD4+ T cells from PBMCs. As to subset: CD45RA-negative fraction. These receptors were collected from a man between 18 and 29 years old in good health. Some clones in this sample may be carry-over from other donors' samples.

The CDR3 coding sequence is TGTGCCAGCAGCTGGGGACTAGCGGGAGGAGATGAGCAGTACTTC. Translating gives CASSWGLAGGDEQYF. The V and J genes are TRBV5-4 and TRBJ2-7; the match to TRBD2 covers 15 bases. Germline V lookup: CDR1 SGHNT, CDR2 YYREEE (reference sequence). After removal of 3 bases from V and 7 bases from J, the junction contained 5 bases not matched to a gene. The CDR3 sequence is 15 residues long.

This clone turned up a few times. This chain joins TRBV5-4 and TRBJ2-5; D possibly corresponds to TRBD1 (6 bases). The V and J ends lost 7 bases and 4 bases respectively, with 11 bases between them. This CDR3 is built from 12 residues. CDR1 is SGHNT, CDR2 YYREEE, per germline (reference sequence). As DNA, the CDR3 is TGTGCCAGCGGCTCAGGGGTAGAGACCCAGTACTTC. This encodes CASGSGVETQYF.

The genes are TRBV2 and TRBJ1-2, with 9 positions matching TRBD1. Germline V gives CDR1 SNHLY, CDR2 FYNNEI. This CDR3 comprises 13 residues. The junction had 7 bases not matched to a gene; V was cut back by 6 bases and J by 8 bases. The CDR3 coding sequence is TGTGCCAGCAGGGCGGGACAGGGTTTCGGCTACACCTTC. It translates to CASRAGQGFGYTF. The entire variable domain, with the rest obtained from reference TRBV2 and TRBJ1-2, is as follows: EPEVTQTPSHQVTQMGQEVILRCVPISNHLYFYWYRQILGQKVEFLVSFYNNEISEKSEIFDDQFSVERPDGSNFTLKIRSTKLEDSAMYFCASRAGQGFGYTFGSGTRLTVV.

The chain recombines TRBV9 with TRBJ1-1; D is ambiguous. The CDR3 has 14 amino acids. Germline lookup yields CDR1 SGDLS and CDR2 YYNGEE. Trimming took 0 bases from V and 3 from J, leaving 9 bases between them. CDR3 amino acids: CASSVVSTDTEAFF. Written as DNA, the CDR3 is TGTGCCAGCAGCGTAGTAAGCACAGACACTGAAGCTTTCTTT. Full variable domain (remainder filled in from reference TRBV9 and TRBJ1-1): DSGVTQTPKHLITATGQRVTLRCSPRSGDLSVYWYQQSLDQGLQFLIQYYNGEERAKGNILERFSAQQFPDLHSELNLSSLELGDSALYFCASSVVSTDTEAFFGQGTRLTVV.

The J gene is TRBJ1-2, the V gene TRBV6-5; D may be TRBD1 (5 bases). Trimming removed 7 bases from V and 0 bases from J, with 12 bases in between. The CDR3 runs to 14 residues. Germline V gene sequence: CDR1 MNHEY, CDR2 SVGAGI. The CDR3 spells CASTGGGTNYGYTF. As DNA, the CDR3 is TGTGCCAGCACCGGGGGAGGGACTAACTATGGCTACACCTTC.

The CDR3 is CASSPLDRGILSNEQFF. In nucleotides, the CDR3 is TGTGCCAGCTCACCTCTGGACAGGGGCATTCTATCAAATGAGCAGTTCTTC. The chain uses TRBV18 and TRBJ2-1, with 9 bases fitting TRBD1. The V and J ends lost 3 bases and 7 bases, in that order; junction bases with no gene match: 13. Germline values: CDR1 KGHSH, CDR2 LQKENI. The CDR3 consists of 17 residues.

The genes are TRBV28 and TRBJ2-1, with a tentative D call TRBD2 (5 bases). Germline assignment: CDR1 MDHEN and CDR2 SYDVKM. The germline V and J ends were trimmed by 4 bases and 4 bases, with 17 bases remaining between them. The CDR3 loop spans 16 amino acids. The CDR3 nucleotides are TGTGCCAGCAGTTCACCAGCGGCCTCCAAATACAATGAGCAGTTCTTC. Translating gives CASSSPAASKYNEQFF.

This clone has more than one count but fewer than ten. Other DNA sequences from this sample encode an identical CDR3 as well. This chain connects TRBV5-1 to TRBJ2-7; the D is unclear. The germline gives CDR1 SGHRS, CDR2 YFSETQ. This CDR3 has 13 residues. V was trimmed by 0 bases and J by 1 base, leaving 5 bases between them. This chain's CDR3 is CASSLEVSYEQYF. Here the CDR3 DNA reads TGCGCCAGCAGCTTGGAGGTATCCTACGAGCAGTACTTC.

The rearrangement joins TRBV9 to TRBJ2-7, with 7 bases that match TRBD2. V lost 4 bases, J lost 5 bases, and 12 bases stayed unmatched. The germline CDR1 and CDR2 sequences are SGDLS and YYNGEE. The CDR3 has 15 residues. The CDR3 nucleotides are TGTGCCAGCAGCCCCCGGGCGGGGGAAAATAACGAGCAGTACTTC. This encodes CASSPRAGENNEQYF.

To note about this clone: Within the sample, other DNA sequences also encode this same CDR3. The chain combines TRBV7-3 with TRBJ2-7, with 8 bases that match TRBD1. The V segment lost 4 bases and the J segment 6 bases; nucleotides outside the gene matches: 5. The CDR3 runs to 13 residues. The germline V gene encodes CDR1 SGHTA and CDR2 FQGTGA. DNA for the CDR3: TGTGCCAGCAGCTCGGACAGGGCTGGCGAGCAGTACTTC. Translating gives CASSSDRAGEQYF.

The chain couples TRBV4-1 to TRBJ2-3; 14 bases are shared with TRBD2. The length of the CDR3 is 19 residues. CDR1 and CDR2 from the germline V gene are MGHRA and YSYEKL. Trimming cost V 3 bases and J 4 bases; bases outside gene matches: 12. The CDR3 region is CASSQGGLAGDERADTQYF. CDR3 DNA: TGCGCCAGCAGCCAGGGGGGACTAGCGGGAGACGAGCGGGCAGATACGCAGTATTTT.

The CDR3 DNA follows: TGTGCCACCGGACCGGGGGCGGGAGGGCATGATGATACGCAGTATTTT. Translating it yields CATGPGAGGHDDTQYF. The chain has TRBV19 and TRBJ2-3; 9 bases are shared with TRBD2. CDR1 is LNHDA and CDR2 is SQIVND in the germline V gene (reference sequence). The trim removed 10 bases at V and 6 bases at J, leaving 17 bases unmatched. This CDR3 has 16 amino acids.

This chain links TRBV15 with TRBJ2-5, with 7 bases identical to TRBD2. CDR1 is LNHNV, CDR2 YYDKDF, per germline (reference sequence). Trimming at V came to 1 base and at J to 2 bases, leaving 7 bases not matched to a gene. The length of the CDR3 is 16 residues. The DNA of the CDR3 is TGTGCCACCAGCAGAGGGGTCGCGGGAGCACAAGAGACCCAGTACTTC. This encodes CATSRGVAGAQETQYF.

V gene TRBV28 combines with J gene TRBJ2-3, with D possibly called TRBD1 or TRBD2 (5 bases each). The CDR3 totals 16 residues. CDR1 and CDR2 (germline): MDHEN, SYDVKM. Trimming stripped 3 bases from V and 4 bases from J, with 17 bases between. The CDR3 spells CASSFARAGRADTQYF. CDR3 in DNA: TGTGCCAGCAGTTTCGCACGGGCAGGGAGAGCAGATACGCAGTATTTT.

The V gene is TRBV11-2, the J gene TRBJ1-4; no clear D gene. Germline-derived CDR1 and CDR2 are SGHAT and FQNNGV. This CDR3 is 16 amino acids long. The ends were cut back, 4 bases at V and 7 bases at J, with 19 bases in the middle. The CDR3 coding sequence is TGTGCCAGCAGCTCCCTGAAGGGAACCGGTCTTGAAAAACTGTTTTTT. Residues: CASSSLKGTGLEKLFF.

This clone was observed a few times. This rearrangement joins TRBV19 to TRBJ1-4; 8 bases are a match to TRBD1. Germline CDR1 is LNHDA and CDR2 is SQIVND (reference sequence). The V gene end was trimmed by 6 bases and the J gene end by 3 bases; junction bases not matched to a gene: 6. This CDR3 region has 15 residues. CDR3 sequence: CASRQQGAANEKLFF. Here the CDR3 DNA reads TGTGCCAGTAGGCAGCAGGGGGCGGCTAATGAAAAACTGTTTTTT.

The J gene is TRBJ2-1, the V gene TRBV7-9; 7 nucleotides line up with TRBD1. The germline gives CDR1 SEHNR, CDR2 FQNEAQ (reference sequence). J lost 6 bases, V lost 3 bases, and 8 bases had no gene match. The CDR3 contains 15 residues. This chain's CDR3 is CASSFGTAEGNEQFF. CDR3 nucleotide sequence: TGTGCCAGCAGCTTCGGGACAGCCGAAGGCAATGAGCAGTTCTTC.

The chain carries TRBV9 and TRBJ2-7; D not certain. V lost 3 bases and J lost 5, with 12 bases in between. Germline lookup yields CDR1 SGDLS and CDR2 YYNGEE. The CDR3 runs to 13 residues. CDR3 protein: CASSADPRDEQYF. In nucleotides, the CDR3 is TGTGCCAGCAGCGCCGACCCCCGAGACGAGCAGTACTTC.

The rearrangement joins TRBV7-3 to TRBJ1-1; D might be TRBD1 (6 bases). This CDR3 has 13 amino acids. V lost 1 base and J lost 7, with 10 bases in between. Germline CDR1 and CDR2: SGHTA and FQGTGA. For the CDR3, the DNA is TGTGCCAGCAGCTTAAGGAGGACAGATGAAGCTTTCTTT. Its translation: CASSLRRTDEAFF.

This clone occurred many times. This sequence joins TRBV5-6 and TRBJ2-1; 7 bases align to TRBD1. J gave up 14 bases and V 2 bases, and 16 bases lay outside the gene matches. Germline assignment: CDR1 SGHDT and CDR2 YYEEEE. This CDR3 region has 15 residues. CDR3 residues: CASSFTATGAASKFF. As DNA, the CDR3 is TGTGCCAGCAGCTTTACCGCCACAGGGGCCGCTTCAAAGTTCTTC.

V gene TRBV29-1 combines with J gene TRBJ2-5; D is unresolved. CDR3 length: 12 amino acids. V was pared by 6 bases and J by 5 bases, with 13 bases between. CDR1 and CDR2 (germline): SQVTM, ANQGSEA. The CDR3 bases are TGCAGCGTGGCAAGAGTAAGGGAGACCCAGTACTTC. It encodes CSVARVRETQYF.

This clone was recorded a few times. The J gene is TRBJ2-5, the V gene TRBV19; D is unclear. The V gene lost 5 bases and the J gene lost 4 bases, with 17 bases spanning the gap. The germline V gene has CDR1 LNHDA and CDR2 SQIVND (reference sequence). The CDR3 is 15 residues long. The CDR3 region is CASSSRPQARETQYF. In nucleotides, the CDR3 is TGTGCCAGTAGTTCCCGCCCACAAGCCAGAGAGACCCAGTACTTC.

The V call is TRBV6-1, the J call TRBJ2-2; D remains ambiguous. The CDR3 runs 14 residues. Trimming took off 0 bases at V and 8 bases at J, with 10 bases between the two ends. CDR1 and CDR2 from the germline V gene are MNHNS and SASEGT. The CDR3 DNA reads TGTGCCAGCAGTGAAGCGGGCGCTTGGGGGGAGCTGTTTTTT. Protein: CASSEAGAWGELFF.

The rearrangement joins TRBV7-2 to TRBJ2-2; TRBD2 might be the D (6 bases). Per the germline V gene, CDR1 is SGHTA and CDR2 is FQGNSA. V was pared by 1 base and J by 5 bases, with 17 bases between. CDR3 size: 17 residues. The CDR3 DNA is TGTGCCAGCAGCTTAGAGTCCCGACTAGTGAGGACCGGGGAGCTGTTTTTT. It is translated as CASSLESRLVRTGELFF.

The V and J genes are TRBV30 and TRBJ2-6; D might be TRBD2 (5 bases). CDR1 is GTSNPN, CDR2 SVGIG, per germline (reference sequence). This CDR3 has 16 residues. The germline V and J ends were trimmed by 4 bases and 2 bases, with 15 bases remaining between them. The CDR3 reads CAWKRVAVPGANVLTF. CDR3 nucleotides: TGTGCCTGGAAGAGGGTTGCGGTCCCTGGGGCCAACGTCCTGACTTTC. Drawing the rest from reference TRBV30 and TRBJ2-6, the complete variable domain is SQTIHQWPATLVQPVGSPLSLECTVEGTSNPNLYWYRQAAGRGLQLLFYSVGIGQISSEVPQNLSASRPQDRQFILSSKKLLLSDSGFYLCAWKRVAVPGANVLTFGAGSRLTVL.

This clone turned up a few times. The V and J genes are TRBV4-2 and TRBJ1-5; D remains ambiguous. The CDR3 totals 14 residues. Trimming shortened V by 1 base and J by 3 bases, and 7 bases separated the two germline ends. Germline CDR1 LGHNA, CDR2 YNFKEQ. The CDR3 DNA reads as TGTGCCAGCAGCCAAGTGGGGAACAATCAGCCCCAGCATTTT. It is translated as CASSQVGNNQPQHF.

V gene TRBV4-1 combines with J gene TRBJ2-3; D not resolved. The CDR3 has 14 amino acids. V gave up 1 base and J gave up 5 bases, with 10 bases separating them. CDR1 is MGHRA and CDR2 is YSYEKL in the germline V gene. CDR3 nucleotide sequence: TGCGCCAGCAGCCAAGTGTTCCAAAGAGATACGCAGTATTTT. Translation: CASSQVFQRDTQYF.